A single sample is the source of the 25 T cell receptor beta chains below, sequenced in a study of T cell changes during pregnancy in multiple sclerosis. Profiling relied on immunoSEQ multiplex PCR, and the TCRdb table lists in-frame clones only, not all of them. The sample lists under 35,000 clones; under 90% were seen once. The specimen was CD8+ T cells from peripheral blood mononuclear cells, collected after pregnancy. Every receptor here comes from a female donor with multiple sclerosis, enrolled in a pregnancy study.

The V call is TRBV9, the J call TRBJ2-3; no firm D call. V gave up 3 bases and J gave up 0 bases, with 5 bases separating them. CDR1 SGDLS and CDR2 YYNGEE come from the germline V gene. This CDR3 spans 13 amino acids. DNA for the CDR3: TGTGCCAGCAGCGCTATTAGCACAGATACGCAGTATTTT. Its protein product is CASSAISTDTQYF. Full variable domain (missing parts from reference TRBV9 and TRBJ2-3): DSGVTQTPKHLITATGQRVTLRCSPRSGDLSVYWYQQSLDQGLQFLIQYYNGEERAKGNILERFSAQQFPDLHSELNLSSLELGDSALYFCASSAISTDTQYFGPGTRLTVL.

About this clone itself: A much larger clone is a single base away; this may be a read error. The same CDR3 is also encoded by other DNA sequences in this sample. The chain has TRBV2 and TRBJ1-1; 7 bases agree with TRBD1. Germline values: CDR1 SNHLY, CDR2 FYNNEI. CDR3 length equals 13 residues. Germline trimming cut 6 bases from V and 0 bases from J; bases unmatched to any gene: 1. This CDR3 is CASRGQLNTEAFF. The CDR3 coding sequence is TGTGCCAGCAGGGGACAGTTGAACACTGAAGCTTTCTTT.

The rearrangement uses TRBV14 and TRBJ2-7, with a possible D match to TRBD1 (6 bases). CDR1 is SGHDN and CDR2 is FVKESK in the germline V gene. The CDR3 runs 14 residues. V shed 4 bases and J shed 2 bases, with 12 bases lying between them. The DNA of the CDR3 is TGTGCCAGCAGCCTGATGGACAGTGCCTACGAGCAGTACTTC. Translating it yields CASSLMDSAYEQYF.

The chain links TRBV30 to TRBJ1-1; TRBD1 matches 9 bases. The germline gives CDR1 GTSNPN, CDR2 SVGIG (reference sequence). The CDR3 length is 12 residues. The junction had 8 bases not matched to a gene; V was cut back by 5 bases and J by 10 bases. CDR3 amino acids: CAWGTGGAGAFF. In DNA, the CDR3 is TGTGCCTGGGGTACAGGGGGCGCGGGAGCTTTCTTT.

The chain is built from TRBV16 and TRBJ1-6; D perhaps matches TRBD1 (6 bases). CDR3 length: 13 amino acids. Trimming removed 8 bases from V and 9 bases from J, with 14 bases in between. Germline loops: CDR1 KGHSY, CDR2 FQNENV. CDR3 in amino acids: CASFYGGLSPLHF. The CDR3 DNA reads TGTGCCAGCTTTTACGGGGGGCTTTCACCCCTCCACTTT.

This clone was recorded a few times. CDR3 sequence: CASSIDRETVDGYTF. The CDR3 DNA sequence: TGTGCCAGTAGTATCGACAGGGAAACCGTCGATGGCTACACCTTC. The V call is TRBV19, the J call TRBJ1-2, with TRBD1 matching 7 bases. The CDR3 length is 15 residues. The trim removed 3 bases at V and 6 bases at J, leaving 10 bases unmatched. In germline, CDR1 is LNHDA, CDR2 SQIVND (reference sequence). Looking up the rest from reference TRBV19 and TRBJ1-2 gives the full variable domain: DGGITQSPKYLFRKEGQNVTLSCEQNLNHDAMYWYRQDPGQGLRLIYYSQIVNDFQKGDIAEGYSVSREKKESFPLTVTSAQKNPTAFYLCASSIDRETVDGYTFGSGTRLTVV.

This chain uses TRBV21-1 with TRBJ1-5; the table gives TRBD1 as D, unverified against the DNA. TRBV21-1 is a documented pseudogene. This CDR3 is built from 14 residues. The CDR3 region has the DNA TGTGCCAGCAGCAACGGGACAGGGGGCCAGCCCCAGCATTTT. It encodes CASSNGTGGQPQHF.

The chain links TRBV30 to TRBJ2-7, with 8 bases lining up with TRBD1. V shed 2 bases, J shed 0 bases, and the junction held 6 bases outside the gene matches. The CDR3 has 15 amino acids. Germline CDR1 and CDR2: GTSNPN and SVGIG (reference sequence). Written as DNA, the CDR3 is TGTGCCTGGAGTACCGGACAGGGCCTCTCCTACGAGCAGTACTTC. Translated, it gives CAWSTGQGLSYEQYF.

The J gene is TRBJ1-1, the V gene TRBV7-8; 9 nucleotides line up with TRBD1. Trimming cost V 3 bases and J 1 base; bases outside gene matches: 3. Germline-derived CDR1 and CDR2 are SGHVS and FQNEAQ. This CDR3 is 15 amino acids long. The CDR3: CASSFPGQGNTEAFF. CDR3 sequence (DNA): TGTGCCAGCAGCTTCCCGGGACAGGGGAACACTGAAGCTTTCTTT. Full variable domain (outside the CDR3, taken from reference TRBV7-8 and TRBJ1-1): GAGVSQSPRYKVAKRGQDVALRCDPISGHVSLFWYQQALGQGPEFLTYFQNEAQLDKSGLPSDRFFAERPEGSVSTLKIQRTQQEDSAVYLCASSFPGQGNTEAFFGQGTRLTVV.

The V gene is TRBV7-9, the J gene TRBJ1-6; D is possibly TRBD1 (5 bases). This CDR3 has 16 residues. V lost 5 bases and J 2 bases, leaving 13 bases between the germline ends. Germline CDR1 is SEHNR and CDR2 is FQNEAQ (reference sequence). CDR3 sequence (DNA): TGTGCCAGCAGCCCTGATACAGGACCCTATAATTCACCCCTCCACTTT. Residues: CASSPDTGPYNSPLHF.

This chain uses TRBV6-1 with TRBJ2-2; D gene ambiguous. CDR1 and CDR2 from the germline V gene are MNHNS and SASEGT. Trimming removed 1 base at V and 8 bases at J, with 8 bases between. The length of the CDR3 is 13 residues. This CDR3 reads CASSEEASGELFF. CDR3 sequence (DNA): TGTGCCAGCAGTGAAGAAGCATCGGGGGAGCTGTTTTTT.

The chain carries TRBV29-1 and TRBJ2-2; 7 nucleotides agree with TRBD1. The V and J ends lost 6 bases and 3 bases, in that order; junction bases with no gene match: 10. This CDR3 is 15 amino acids long. In germline, CDR1 is SQVTM, CDR2 ANQGSEA. The CDR3 DNA reads TGCAGCGTAAGACAGGGTTTTACGGACACCGGGGAGCTGTTTTTT. Its protein product is CSVRQGFTDTGELFF.

The V gene is TRBV5-4, the J gene TRBJ2-2; 8 bases fit TRBD2. Looked up from germline, CDR1 is SGHNT and CDR2 is YYREEE (reference sequence). With 1 base clipped from V and 5 bases from J, the junction kept 4 bases outside the gene matches. The CDR3 is 15 residues long. The CDR3 DNA sequence: TGTGCCAGCAGCTTGCGGACTAGCTATACCGGGGAGCTGTTTTTT. Amino acids: CASSLRTSYTGELFF. Full variable domain (missing parts from reference TRBV5-4 and TRBJ2-2): ETGVTQSPTHLIKTRGQQVTLRCSSQSGHNTVSWYQQALGQGPQFIFQYYREEENGRGNFPPRFSGLQFPNYSSELNVNALELDDSALYLCASSLRTSYTGELFFGEGSRLTVL.

The chain uses TRBV30 and TRBJ1-2; tentatively, D is TRBD1 (5 bases). Germline CDR1 GTSNPN, CDR2 SVGIG (reference sequence). The CDR3 extends over 14 amino acids. Deletions cut 0 bases from V and 3 bases from J, with 11 bases between. The CDR3 is CAWSVQKGYYGYTF. CDR3 in DNA: TGTGCCTGGAGTGTACAAAAGGGGTACTATGGCTACACCTTC.

This sequence joins TRBV4-3 and TRBJ1-1, with D perhaps TRBD1 (6 bases). Germline CDR1 LGHNA, CDR2 YSLEER. The V end was cut by 0 bases, the J end by 3 bases, with 8 bases between. There are 14 residues in the CDR3. CDR3 residues: CASSQDWGHTEAFF. DNA for the CDR3: TGCGCCAGCAGCCAAGATTGGGGGCACACTGAAGCTTTCTTT.

This clone was counted once. The V call is TRBV6-1, the J call TRBJ1-1; maybe TRBD1 (6 bases). The CDR3 contains 15 residues. Germline loops: CDR1 MNHNS, CDR2 SASEGT. V lost 5 bases to trimming and J lost 2 bases, with 15 bases between them. The CDR3 region is CASSIRDIRNTEAFF. The CDR3 DNA follows: TGTGCCAGCAGTATCCGGGACATCAGAAACACTGAAGCTTTCTTT.

The chain has TRBV6-5 and TRBJ2-7; 9 nucleotides line up with TRBD1. Trimming took 8 bases from V and 5 from J; bases not matched to a gene: 13. From germline, CDR1 is MNHEY and CDR2 SVGAGI. The CDR3 has 15 amino acids. The CDR3 sequence is CASAKGDRDVHEQYF. CDR3 nucleotide sequence: TGTGCCAGCGCTAAGGGGGACAGGGACGTTCACGAGCAGTACTTC.

V and J are TRBV10-2 and TRBJ1-4; D is unresolved. Germline CDR1 and CDR2: WSHSY and SAAADI. V gave up 6 bases and J gave up 3 bases, with 11 bases separating them. This CDR3 has 14 amino acids. This chain's CDR3 is CASRAGEPNEKLFF. In nucleotides, the CDR3 is TGCGCCAGCAGAGCGGGCGAACCTAATGAAAAACTGTTTTTT.

The chain recombines TRBV6-1 with TRBJ2-7; weak D call: TRBD1 (5 bases). The germline V gene encodes CDR1 MNHNS and CDR2 SASEGT. V was pared by 1 base and J by 2 bases, with 6 bases between. The CDR3 runs 13 residues. CDR3 sequence (DNA): TGTGCCAGCAGTGAAGGCAGGGCCTACGAGCAGTACTTC. Translating gives CASSEGRAYEQYF.

This chain joins TRBV19 and TRBJ2-2, with D tentatively TRBD1 (6 bases). CDR3 length: 15 residues. The germline V gene has CDR1 LNHDA and CDR2 SQIVND (reference sequence). V shed 4 bases and J shed 2 bases, with 11 bases lying between them. The CDR3: CASSTGADNTGELFF. In nucleotides, the CDR3 is TGTGCCAGTAGTACAGGGGCCGACAACACCGGGGAGCTGTTTTTT. Full variable domain (outside the CDR3, taken from reference TRBV19 and TRBJ2-2): DGGITQSPKYLFRKEGQNVTLSCEQNLNHDAMYWYRQDPGQGLRLIYYSQIVNDFQKGDIAEGYSVSREKKESFPLTVTSAQKNPTAFYLCASSTGADNTGELFFGEGSRLTVL.

The rearrangement uses TRBV27 and TRBJ2-2; 8 positions match TRBD2. From germline, CDR1 is MNHEY and CDR2 SMNVEV (reference sequence). This CDR3 spans 14 amino acids. Losses at the gene ends were 6 bases for V and 2 bases for J; bases not matched to a gene: 2. Here the CDR3 DNA reads TGTGCCAGCAGGGGACTAGGAAACACCGGGGAGCTGTTTTTT. Protein sequence: CASRGLGNTGELFF.

The J gene is TRBJ1-3, the V gene TRBV6-1, with D possibly TRBD1 on 5 matching bases. Germline assignment: CDR1 MNHNS and CDR2 SASEGT. CDR3 size: 14 residues. Trimming shortened V by 7 bases and J by 4 bases, and 14 bases separated the two germline ends. CDR3 coding DNA: TGTGCCAGCAATCGGGCAGGGAGGGGAAACACCATATATTTT. Its translation: CASNRAGRGNTIYF.

The V gene is TRBV5-5, the J gene TRBJ2-7; possibly TRBD2 for D (5 bases). The CDR3 loop spans 13 amino acids. CDR1 and CDR2 from the germline V gene are SGHKS and YYEKEE (reference sequence). The V end lost 7 bases, the J end lost 4 bases, and 15 bases lay between the germline ends. The CDR3 region is CASLPAREYEQYF. CDR3 bases: TGTGCCAGCCTGCCCGCCCGGGAATACGAGCAGTACTTC.

The chain joins TRBV2 to TRBJ1-5, with 9 bases that match TRBD1. The ends lost 3 bases at V and 4 bases at J; junction bases unmatched: 16. The CDR3 loop spans 19 amino acids. Germline V gives CDR1 SNHLY, CDR2 FYNNEI. The DNA for the CDR3 is TGTGCCAGCAGTGATTACCCGGGGACAGGGTCCTGGTCGAATCAGCCCCAGCATTTT. It is translated as CASSDYPGTGSWSNQPQHF.

V is TRBV5-1 and J is TRBJ1-3; 9 nucleotides align to TRBD1. Per germline, CDR1 SGHRS and CDR2 YFSETQ. V shed 3 bases, J shed 1 base, and the junction held 2 bases outside the gene matches. The CDR3 extends over 15 amino acids. The CDR3 sequence: CASSSGTGSGNTIYF. The CDR3 DNA reads as TGCGCCAGCAGCTCAGGGACAGGGTCTGGAAACACCATATATTTT.